A single sample gave rise to the 18 T cell receptor beta chains below, sequenced in a study of regulatory T cells in long-lasting Graves disease. CDR3-region Arm-PCR and iRepertoire HTBI primers produced the TCR beta libraries. A single record per CDR3 protein comes from TCRdb applying MiXCR to the multiplex PCR reads. The data hold 350,000 to 500,000 distinct CDR3 sequences, with about 15% observed a single time. Time point noted: newly diagnosed GD, antithyroid drugs for less than 3 months. Preparation of the TCR library used RNA extracted from PBMCs. Another study also made use of these data, one on T cells in Graves' hyperthyroidism and ophthalmopathy.

The sample was peripheral blood mononuclear cells (PBMCs), taken at new diagnosis, from a patient treated with antithyroid drugs. Every receptor here comes from a woman in her late teens or twenties with Graves disease.

Ten or more counts support this clonotype. The rearrangement joins TRBV5-4 to TRBJ2-7; TRBD1 aligns across 10 bases. V was pared by 0 bases and J by 4 bases, with 4 bases of the junction left unmatched. This CDR3 spans 15 amino acids. The germline CDR1 and CDR2 sequences are SGHNT and YYREEE (reference sequence). The CDR3 coding sequence is TGTGCCAGCAGCTTGGCGACAGGGGGCTTTTACGAGCAGTACTTC. Its translation is CASSLATGGFYEQYF.

The chain combines TRBV20-1 with TRBJ2-1; the match to TRBD2 covers 12 bases. This CDR3 is 14 amino acids long. CDR1 and CDR2 (germline): DFQATT, SNEGSKA (reference sequence). V dropped 3 bases and J dropped 7; count of bases not matched to a gene: 4. The CDR3 DNA is TGCAGTGCTAGGTTGACTAGCGGGAGAAATGAGCAGTTCTTC. Its protein product is CSARLTSGRNEQFF.

At least ten counts were recorded for this clonotype. The genes are TRBV12-3 or TRBV12-4 and TRBJ2-6; TRBD1 agrees at 8 bases. There are 18 residues in the CDR3. Unmatched junction bases numbered 8, after V lost 4 bases and J lost 0 bases. Written as DNA, the CDR3 is TGTGCCAGCAGTTATTCAGGGGGCCGTGGCTCTGGGGCCAACGTCCTGACTTTC. Protein: CASSYSGGRGSGANVLTF.

The table lists this clonotype with many counts. The V gene is TRBV12-3 or TRBV12-4, the J gene TRBJ2-7; TRBD2 aligns across 15 bases. The CDR3 sequence is 15 residues long. Germline trimming cut 5 bases from V and 3 bases from J; bases unmatched to any gene: 2. CDR3 DNA sequence: TGTGCCAGCAGTGCGGGACTAGCGGGAGGCTACGAGCAGTACTTC. This gives the protein CASSAGLAGGYEQYF.

This clonotype was recorded at least ten times. This chain connects TRBV7-9 to TRBJ1-3; TRBD1 agrees at 7 bases. Germline-derived CDR1 and CDR2 are SEHNR and FQNEAQ (reference sequence). V was clipped by 5 bases and J by 3 bases; unmatched bases: 1. CDR3 length: 13 residues. CDR3 nucleotide sequence: TGTGCCAGCAGCGGGACAGTTGGAAACACCATATATTTT. This gives the protein CASSGTVGNTIYF. Drawing the rest from reference TRBV7-9 and TRBJ1-3, the complete variable domain is DTGVSQNPRHKITKRGQNVTFRCDPISEHNRLYWYRQTLGQGPEFLTYFQNEAQLEKSRLLSDRFSAERPKGSFSTLEIQRTEQGDSAMYLCASSGTVGNTIYFGEGSWLTVV.

In this sample, this clonotype turned up many times. The genes are TRBV2 and TRBJ1-5; D possibly corresponds to TRBD1 (6 bases). From germline, CDR1 is SNHLY and CDR2 FYNNEI. Trimming took off 0 bases at V and 5 bases at J, with 11 bases between the two ends. This CDR3 region has 15 residues. The CDR3: CASSEAGGLYQPQHF. The CDR3 nucleotides read TGTGCCAGCAGTGAAGCGGGGGGGCTCTATCAGCCCCAGCATTTT.

The V call is TRBV3-1, the J call TRBJ1-3; D is perhaps TRBD1 (6 bases). Germline assignment: CDR1 LGHDT and CDR2 YNNKEL (reference sequence). The CDR3 contains 14 residues. Trimming pared 4 bases from V and 3 bases from J, leaving 10 bases between. The CDR3 nucleotides read TGTGCCAGCAGCCCCGGGACATTTGGAAACACCATATATTTT. This sequence encodes CASSPGTFGNTIYF. The complete variable domain, with remaining parts taken from reference TRBV3-1 and TRBJ1-3, reads DTAVSQTPKYLVTQMGNDKSIKCEQNLGHDTMYWYKQDSKKFLKIMFSYNNKELIINETVPNRFSPKSPDKAHLNLHINSLELGDSAVYFCASSPGTFGNTIYFGEGSWLTVV.

In its sample, this clonotype was seen many times. This chain uses TRBV3-1 with TRBJ2-1; D may be TRBD1 (5 bases). This CDR3 is built from 14 residues. Germline V lookup: CDR1 LGHDT, CDR2 YNNKEL (reference sequence). V lost 0 bases and J 10 bases, leaving 13 bases between the germline ends. CDR3 in DNA: TGTGCCAGCAGCCAAGATTTGCAGGGCGGCGAGCAGTTCTTC. Its translation is CASSQDLQGGEQFF.

This clonotype was detected only a few times. This chain connects TRBV3-1 to TRBJ1-1, with unresolved D. The V end was cut by 3 bases, the J end by 5 bases, with 13 bases between. Per the germline V gene, CDR1 is LGHDT and CDR2 is YNNKEL (reference sequence). The CDR3 extends over 14 amino acids. The CDR3 DNA reads as TGTGCCAGCAGCCAGGGATTTAAAGCTACTGAAGCTTTCTTT. This translates into CASSQGFKATEAFF.

This clonotype was counted many times. The chain couples TRBV20-1 to TRBJ1-1, with a possible D match to TRBD1 (6 bases). The V and J ends lost 2 bases and 3 bases respectively, with 16 bases between them. The CDR3 totals 15 residues. In germline, CDR1 is DFQATT, CDR2 SNEGSKA (reference sequence). The DNA for the CDR3 is TGCAGTGCTAGATCGCCTCGGGGGGCTCACACTGAAGCTTTCTTT. Its translation: CSARSPRGAHTEAFF.

This clonotype occurred many times. The junction shows a germline mismatch at one end, possibly a read error. The CDR3 spells CASSLSTSGGYNEQFF. The CDR3 nucleotides read TGCGCCAGCAGCTTGTCCACTAGCGGAGGCTACAATGAGCAGTTCTTC. The V gene is TRBV12-3 or TRBV12-4, the J gene TRBJ2-1; 8 bases fit TRBD2. This CDR3 spans 16 amino acids.

This clonotype was counted ten times or more. The genes are TRBV12-3 or TRBV12-4 and TRBJ2-7, with 8 bases aligning to TRBD1. This CDR3 spans 14 amino acids. With V trimmed by 3 bases and J by 0 bases, 1 base remained unmatched. The CDR3 here is CASSFRGPSYEQYF. The CDR3, as DNA: TGTGCCAGCAGTTTCAGGGGGCCCTCCTACGAGCAGTACTTC.

The chain has TRBV20-1 and TRBJ2-1; 9 positions agree with TRBD2. This CDR3 has 16 amino acids. Germline lookup yields CDR1 DFQATT and CDR2 SNEGSKA (reference sequence). V trimming: 0 bases; J trimming: 8 bases; junction bases outside the gene matches: 11. The CDR3 here is CSARDLIAGVPYEQFF. The CDR3 coding sequence is TGCAGTGCTAGAGATTTAATAGCGGGAGTCCCTTATGAGCAGTTCTTC.

Turning to this clonotype: A single base is all that separates this from a far larger clone, so a read error is likely. The CDR3 does not close with the conserved phenylalanine or tryptophan, likely indicating a read error. The V gene is TRBV12-3 or TRBV12-4, the J gene TRBJ2-3; maybe TRBD2 (5 bases). The CDR3 has 19 residues. V was cut by 6 bases and J by 2 bases, with 27 bases left in between. CDR3 protein: CASSPLLLRLAELTDTQYS. CDR3 bases: TGTGCCAGCAGCCCCCTCCTCCTCAGGCTAGCAGAACTCACAGATACGCAGTATTCT.

V and J are TRBV5-1 and TRBJ2-2; 7 nucleotides line up with TRBD2. Germline assignment: CDR1 SGHRS and CDR2 YFSETQ. V lost 4 bases to trimming and J lost 2 bases; unmatched junction nucleotides: 5. The CDR3 is 15 amino acids. CDR3 in amino acids: CASSHQRGNTGELFF. The CDR3 bases are TGCGCCAGCAGCCACCAGCGGGGAAACACCGGGGAGCTGTTTTTT.

This clonotype was counted ten times or more. This rearrangement joins TRBV6-2 or TRBV6-3 to TRBJ2-5, with D hard to call. Trimming took off 2 bases at V and 7 bases at J, with 20 bases between the two ends. This CDR3 contains 16 residues. Germline V gives CDR1 MNHEY, CDR2 SVGEGT. DNA for the CDR3: TGTGCCAGCAGTTACCCCGATGGGATCGGAGATGGGACCCAGTACTTC. Translating gives CASSYPDGIGDGTQYF.

The chain couples TRBV5-1 to TRBJ2-5; a weak D match, TRBD1 (7 bases). The CDR3 runs 14 residues. V was cut by 4 bases and J by 5 bases, with 15 bases left in between. Germline values: CDR1 SGHRS, CDR2 YFSETQ. In nucleotides, the CDR3 is TGCGCCAGCAGCACCGGACAGGCGGGGGAGACCCAGTACTTC. Translated, it gives CASSTGQAGETQYF.

This clonotype was detected many times. At one of its ends the junction is not consistent with the germline gene, which may arise from a read error. V gene TRBV7-2 combines with J gene TRBJ1-1, with D hard to call. CDR1 is SGHTA and CDR2 is FQGNSA in the germline V gene. This CDR3 is built from 14 residues. CDR3 in DNA: TGCGCCAGCAGCCACGCCATCATGAACACTGAAGCTTTCTTT. As protein: CASSHAIMNTEAFF. The full variable domain, completed using reference TRBV7-2 and TRBJ1-1, is GAGVSQSPSNKVTEKGKDVELRCDPISGHTALYWYRQSLGQGLEFLIYFQGNSAPDKSGLPSDRFSAERTGGSVSTLTIQRTQQEDSAVYLCASSHAIMNTEAFFGQGTRLTVV.